A selection of T cell receptor beta chains follows, all from one sample in a study of post-analysis software for immune sequencing data. TCRdb re-called the PCR reads with MiXCR, one entry per CDR3 protein. The table shows 350,000 to 500,000 distinct CDR3 sequences, with more than 30% occurring only once. Sequencing was performed on blood. All receptors derive from a girl aged 2 to 10 with multiple sclerosis. CDR3s include the opening cysteine and the closing phenylalanine or tryptophan. A D gene is named only where the DNA matches it firmly. Clone size is stated in some rows and not others, as once, few, many or a class when expanded.

clone size: few; J gene: TRBJ1-6; V gene: TRBV7-9; D gene: NA; CDR3 DNA: TGTGCCAGCAGCTTATATTATCGGACAGCAAATAATTCACCCCTCCACTTT; CDR3 protein: CASSLYYRTANNSPLHF
clone size: few; J gene: TRBJ2-4; V gene: TRBV5-1; D gene: TRBD2; CDR3 DNA: TGCGCCAGCAGCTTGGGACTAGCGGGGGGGAATCACATTCAGTACTTC; CDR3 protein: CASSLGLAGGNHIQYF
clone size: NA; J gene: TRBJ2-3; V gene: TRBV12-3/TRBV12-4; D gene: TRBD2; CDR3 DNA: TGTGCCAGCAGCTCCCTAGCGGGAGTTCCAGATACGCAGTATTTT; CDR3 protein: CASSSLAGVPDTQYF
clone size: NA; J gene: TRBJ2-5; V gene: TRBV20-1; D gene: NA; CDR3 DNA: TGCAGTGCCCCAACCGGGCTCTCAGAGACCCAGTACTTC; CDR3 protein: CSAPTGLSETQYF
clone size: NA; J gene: TRBJ2-7; V gene: TRBV7-2; D gene: TRBD2; CDR3 DNA: TGTGCCAGCAGCTTCGCTGGCGGTGTAGTTGCGGGAGGGTCCTCCTACGAGCAGTACTTC; CDR3 protein: CASSFAGGVVAGGSSYEQYF
clone size: few; J gene: TRBJ2-3; V gene: TRBV7-2; D gene: NA; CDR3 DNA: TGTGCCAGCAGCATCTGGAGGGGCGGTTCCACAGATACGCAGTATTTT; CDR3 protein: CASSIWRGGSTDTQYF
clone size: NA; J gene: TRBJ2-7; V gene: TRBV11-2; D gene: NA; CDR3 DNA: TGTGCCAGCAGCTTATATTTCAGTAGTTCTGCGAGCTCCTACGAGCAGTACTTC; CDR3 protein: CASSLYFSSSASSYEQYF
clone size: NA; J gene: TRBJ2-1; V gene: TRBV11-2; D gene: NA; CDR3 DNA: TGTGCCAGCAGCTCCACCAGCGGCTTATCAAATGAGCAGTTCTTC; CDR3 protein: CASSSTSGLSNEQFF
clone size: few; J gene: TRBJ2-1; V gene: TRBV28; D gene: NA; CDR3 DNA: TGTGCCAGCAGTCCTCCCAGGGGGGACTACCGCAATGAGCAGTTCTTC; CDR3 protein: CASSPPRGDYRNEQFF
clone size: NA; J gene: TRBJ2-7; V gene: TRBV6-5; D gene: TRBD1; CDR3 DNA: TGTGCCAGCAGAACTCAGACAGGGGGCGACGAGCAGTACTTC; CDR3 protein: CASRTQTGGDEQYF
clone size: NA; J gene: TRBJ1-1; V gene: TRBV9; D gene: TRBD1; CDR3 DNA: TGTGCCAGCAGCCCCCGACAGGGGATGGGCACTAAAGCTTTCTTT; CDR3 protein: CASSPRQGMGTKAFF
clone size: many; J gene: TRBJ2-1; V gene: TRBV4-1; D gene: NA; CDR3 DNA: TGCGCCAGCAGCCAAGAAGGGGGGGAGCAGTTCTTC; CDR3 protein: CASSQEGGEQFF
clone size: few; J gene: TRBJ2-7; V gene: TRBV4-1; D gene: NA; CDR3 DNA: TGCGCCAGCAGCCAAGAAACGGTTATAGACGAGCAGTACTTC; CDR3 protein: CASSQETVIDEQYF
clone size: few; J gene: TRBJ2-7; V gene: TRBV10-3; D gene: NA; CDR3 DNA: TGTGCCATCAGCGCGGGATACGAGCAGTACTTC; CDR3 protein: CAISAGYEQYF
clone size: NA; J gene: TRBJ1-4; V gene: TRBV12-3/TRBV12-4; D gene: NA; CDR3 DNA: TGTGCCAGCAGTTTAGACCTTGCAACTAATGAAAAACTGTTTTTT; CDR3 protein: CASSLDLATNEKLFF
clone size: NA; J gene: TRBJ2-3; V gene: TRBV12-3/TRBV12-4; D gene: NA; CDR3 DNA: TGTGCCAGCAGTTTAGCGTTACTCCATGGGACAGATACGCAGTATTTT; CDR3 protein: CASSLALLHGTDTQYF
clone size: few; J gene: TRBJ2-7; V gene: TRBV18; D gene: NA; CDR3 DNA: TGTGCCAGCTCACCACCCTACCGGACCCAGACCTTGAACTACGAGCAGTACTTC; CDR3 protein: CASSPPYRTQTLNYEQYF
clone size: NA; J gene: TRBJ2-7; V gene: TRBV3-1; D gene: NA; CDR3 DNA: TGTGCCAGCAGCCAAGATTTGGCAGGGGGGTCCTACGAGCAGTACTTC; CDR3 protein: CASSQDLAGGSYEQYF
clone size: NA; J gene: TRBJ2-5; V gene: TRBV10-3; D gene: NA; CDR3 DNA: TGTGCCATCAGTGAGTCGACAGTCTCCCTTGGGTTCCAAGAGACCCAGTACTTC; CDR3 protein: CAISESTVSLGFQETQYF
clone size: NA; J gene: TRBJ2-5; V gene: TRBV12-3/TRBV12-4; D gene: NA; CDR3 DNA: TGTGCCAGCAGTTTCACTAGTGGGATGAGAGAGACCCAGTACTTC; CDR3 protein: CASSFTSGMRETQYF
clone size: few; J gene: TRBJ2-7; V gene: TRBV29-1; D gene: TRBD1; CDR3 DNA: TGCAGCGTCGGGTCCCGGACAGGAGTATACGAGCAGTACTTC; CDR3 protein: CSVGSRTGVYEQYF
clone size: NA; J gene: TRBJ2-3; V gene: TRBV7-9; D gene: NA; CDR3 DNA: TGTGCCAGCAGCTGGGGACGAGAGCCGCAGTATTTT; CDR3 protein: CASSWGREPQYF
clone size: NA; J gene: TRBJ1-5; V gene: TRBV7-3; D gene: NA; CDR3 DNA: TGTGCCAGCAGCTCCCGTCTTGGACAAGCCCACAATCAGCCCCAGCATTTT; CDR3 protein: CASSSRLGQAHNQPQHF
clone size: NA; J gene: TRBJ1-2; V gene: TRBV6-5; D gene: NA; CDR3 DNA: TGTGCCAGCAGTTATGGGGGGGACTATGGCTACACCTTC; CDR3 protein: CASSYGGDYGYTF
clone size: few; J gene: TRBJ2-3; V gene: TRBV27; D gene: NA; CDR3 DNA: TGTGCCAGCGGGGGGCACATTAGAGATACAGATACGCAGTATTTT; CDR3 protein: CASGGHIRDTDTQYF
clone size: NA; J gene: TRBJ1-1; V gene: TRBV25-1; D gene: NA; CDR3 DNA: TGTGCCAGCAGTGCTATCATGAACACTGAAGCTTTCTTT; CDR3 protein: CASSAIMNTEAFF
clone size: NA; J gene: TRBJ2-7; V gene: TRBV20-1; D gene: TRBD2; CDR3 DNA: TGCAGTGCTTTGCGACTAGCGGAGCGTGCATACGAGCAGTACTTC; CDR3 protein: CSALRLAERAYEQYF
clone size: NA; J gene: TRBJ2-3; V gene: TRBV10-1; D gene: NA; CDR3 DNA: TGCGCCAGCAGTGCAGGAGCGGTTCACACAGATACGCAGTATTTT; CDR3 protein: CASSAGAVHTDTQYF
clone size: few; J gene: TRBJ2-7; V gene: TRBV28; D gene: TRBD1; CDR3 DNA: TGTGCCAGCAGTTTACGGGACAGGGGTATCGACGAGCAGTACTTC; CDR3 protein: CASSLRDRGIDEQYF
clone size: NA; J gene: TRBJ2-1; V gene: TRBV20-1; D gene: TRBD2; CDR3 DNA: TGCAGTGCTAGTAGGACTAGCGGGAGCCATGCGCAGTTCTTC; CDR3 protein: CSASRTSGSHAQFF
clone size: NA; J gene: TRBJ1-5; V gene: TRBV5-5; D gene: NA; CDR3 DNA: TGTGCCAGCGGCACGGGGGGTAACCAGCCCCAGCATTTT; CDR3 protein: CASGTGGNQPQHF
clone size: NA; J gene: TRBJ2-4; V gene: TRBV5-1; D gene: NA; CDR3 DNA: TGCGCCAGCAGCACCGGGACACCGCTAGCCAAAAACATTCAGTACTTC; CDR3 protein: CASSTGTPLAKNIQYF
clone size: NA; J gene: TRBJ1-4; V gene: TRBV20-1; D gene: TRBD1; CDR3 DNA: TGCAGTGCTGGACGCGGGACAGGGGGGGAAAAACTGTTTTTT; CDR3 protein: CSAGRGTGGEKLFF
clone size: few; J gene: TRBJ2-7; V gene: TRBV29-1; D gene: TRBD1; CDR3 DNA: TGCAGCGTGGGTGAGACAGGGACGTTCGACGAGCAGTACTTC; CDR3 protein: CSVGETGTFDEQYF
clone size: few; J gene: TRBJ2-7; V gene: TRBV11-2; D gene: TRBD2; CDR3 DNA: TGTGCCAGCAGCTTGGCTAGCGGGGACTACGAGCAGTACTTC; CDR3 protein: CASSLASGDYEQYF
clone size: few; J gene: TRBJ2-7; V gene: TRBV10-2; D gene: NA; CDR3 DNA: TGCGCCAGCAGTGAGTCTCGAGGGGTCTACGAGCAGTACTTC; CDR3 protein: CASSESRGVYEQYF
clone size: NA; J gene: TRBJ2-5; V gene: TRBV29-1; D gene: NA; CDR3 DNA: TGCAGCGTTCGGAGGGTTCGAGGAGAGACCCAGTACTTC; CDR3 protein: CSVRRVRGETQYF
clone size: many; J gene: TRBJ2-5; V gene: TRBV4-2; D gene: TRBD1; CDR3 DNA: TGTGCCAGCAGCCAAGGACAGGGGGCTAGAGAGACCCAGTACTTC; CDR3 protein: CASSQGQGARETQYF
clone size: NA; J gene: TRBJ2-1; V gene: TRBV12-3/TRBV12-4; D gene: NA; CDR3 DNA: TGTGCCAGCAGTTTAAACACGAGGTCCTACAATGAGCAGTTCTTC; CDR3 protein: CASSLNTRSYNEQFF
clone size: once; J gene: TRBJ1-5; V gene: TRBV10-3; D gene: NA; CDR3 DNA: TGTGCCATCAATCGAGACCAGGGGCAGCCCCAGCATTTT; CDR3 protein: CAINRDQGQPQHF
clone size: NA; J gene: TRBJ2-1; V gene: TRBV7-2; D gene: NA; CDR3 DNA: TGTGCCAGCAGCCCCCTGACGGGTAGTTACAATGAGCAGTTCTTC; CDR3 protein: CASSPLTGSYNEQFF
clone size: NA; J gene: TRBJ1-5; V gene: TRBV7-6; D gene: NA; CDR3 DNA: TGTGCCAGCAGCTTACGGGGCTCCGATCAGCCCCAGCATTTT; CDR3 protein: CASSLRGSDQPQHF
clone size: NA; J gene: TRBJ2-5; V gene: TRBV5-1; D gene: NA; CDR3 DNA: TGCGCCAGCAGCTTGGGGGCTACCTCCCAAGAGACCCAGTACTTC; CDR3 protein: CASSLGATSQETQYF
clone size: NA; J gene: TRBJ2-6; V gene: TRBV28; D gene: NA; CDR3 DNA: TGTGCCGCCGCAGGCGGGACAGTTTCCTCTGGGGCCAACGTCCTGACTTTC; CDR3 protein: CAAAGGTVSSGANVLTF
clone size: few; J gene: TRBJ2-7; V gene: TRBV20-1; D gene: TRBD2; CDR3 DNA: TGCAGTGCTAGAATGGCCGGGAGGGCCCTCTACGAGCAGTACTTC; CDR3 protein: CSARMAGRALYEQYF
clone size: few; J gene: TRBJ2-5; V gene: TRBV11-2; D gene: NA; CDR3 DNA: TGTGCCAGCAGCTTACAGCGCGTCGGAGAGACCCAGTACTTC; CDR3 protein: CASSLQRVGETQYF
clone size: NA; J gene: TRBJ2-5; V gene: TRBV5-6; D gene: NA; CDR3 DNA: TGTGCCAGCAGCTGGCCGGGGGGCCAGCAGTACTTC; CDR3 protein: CASSWPGGQQYF
clone size: NA; J gene: TRBJ2-5; V gene: TRBV4-1; D gene: TRBD2; CDR3 DNA: TGCGCCAGCAGCCAAGTTCCGGGACTAGCGGGGCAGACCCAGTACTTC; CDR3 protein: CASSQVPGLAGQTQYF
clone size: NA; J gene: TRBJ2-3; V gene: TRBV2; D gene: NA; CDR3 DNA: TGTGCCAGCAGTGAGCCTCGGGGAGGAGATACGCAGTATTTT; CDR3 protein: CASSEPRGGDTQYF
clone size: NA; J gene: TRBJ2-1; V gene: TRBV29-1; D gene: NA; CDR3 DNA: TGCAGCGTTGAAGGGCGAGAAGACAATGAGCAGTTCTTC; CDR3 protein: CSVEGREDNEQFF
clone size: NA; J gene: TRBJ2-7; V gene: TRBV6-1; D gene: NA; CDR3 DNA: TGTGCCAGCAGTGACGTCCTAGTGGGGCCGAGCTCCTACGAGCAGTACTTC; CDR3 protein: CASSDVLVGPSSYEQYF
clone size: NA; J gene: TRBJ2-1; V gene: TRBV21-1; D gene: NA; CDR3 DNA: TGTGCCAGCAGCCCGCACCTGGGGAATGAGCAGTTCTTC; CDR3 protein: CASSPHLGNEQFF
clone size: few; J gene: TRBJ2-7; V gene: TRBV7-2; D gene: NA; CDR3 DNA: TGTGCCAGCAGCTTAATCCTAGCAGGGTACGAGCAGTACTTC; CDR3 protein: CASSLILAGYEQYF